These 15 T cell receptor beta chains came from one sample sequenced in a study of T-cell reconstitution after alpha-beta-depleted transplantation in children. Unique molecular identifiers were built into the TCRbeta library. One entry per CDR3 protein, called by TCRdb with MiXCR from the PCR reads. The data contain 500,000 to 600,000 distinct CDR3 sequences, around 18% of them seen just once; the ten biggest clones take up 2.5% to 3.5%. The input for sequencing was PBMCs from the stem cell graft donor, taken from the stem cell graft. These receptor sequences come from a human donor who donated a stem cell graft to a child with acute lymphoblastic leukemia.

This clonotype appeared a single time. The CDR3 reads CASSRAKISGYTF. CDR3 DNA: TGTGCCAGTAGTAGGGCGAAGATCTCTGGCTACACCTTC. The chain uses TRBV19 and TRBJ1-2, with D unresolved. V was trimmed by 4 bases and J by 7 bases, leaving 13 bases between them. The CDR3 runs 13 residues. CDR1 and CDR2 from the germline V gene are LNHDA and SQIVND (reference sequence).

The chain joins TRBV5-1 to TRBJ2-1, with 15 bases matching TRBD2. Germline lookup yields CDR1 SGHRS and CDR2 YFSETQ. The V gene end was trimmed by 6 bases and the J gene end by 10 bases; junction bases not matched to a gene: 11. The CDR3 covers 16 residues. The DNA for the CDR3 is TGCGCCAGCACCGTCGGACTAGCGGGAGGGCCAGACGAGCAGTTCTTC. Translated: CASTVGLAGGPDEQFF.

The V call is TRBV12-3 or TRBV12-4, the J call TRBJ2-5, with D possibly TRBD1 on 5 matching bases. The CDR3 length is 17 residues. Between the trimmed V and J ends, which lost 6 bases and 0 bases, there was a span of 20 bases. The CDR3 loop reads CASSPTDRSSYQETQYF. For the CDR3, the DNA is TGTGCCAGCAGCCCAACCGACAGAAGTTCCTACCAAGAGACCCAGTACTTC.

This clonotype came up a few times. The chain links TRBV6-5 to TRBJ2-3, with no clear D. This CDR3 has 14 amino acids. Germline V gene sequence: CDR1 MNHEY, CDR2 SVGAGI. V was cut by 3 bases and J by 7 bases, with 14 bases left in between. This CDR3 reads CASSYDAVENTQYF. In nucleotides, the CDR3 is TGTGCCAGCAGTTATGATGCTGTAGAAAATACGCAGTATTTT.

This clonotype was seen at least ten times. V gene TRBV12-3 or TRBV12-4 combines with J gene TRBJ2-3; 7 bases fit TRBD2. V trimming: 2 bases; J trimming: 5 bases; junction bases outside the gene matches: 10. The CDR3 covers 16 residues. Here the CDR3 DNA reads TGTGCCAGCAGTTTATTACAGCGGGAATTTGGAGATACGCAGTATTTT. As protein: CASSLLQREFGDTQYF.

Note on this clonotype: The germline gene is not matched at one end of the junction; a read error may be the cause. The V gene is TRBV10-2, the J gene TRBJ2-7; 12 positions agree with TRBD2. CDR1 is WSHSY and CDR2 is SAAADI in the germline V gene. The CDR3 contains 14 residues. CDR3: CASSGLAGAHDQYF. The CDR3 DNA is TGCGCCAGCAGTGGACTAGCGGGAGCCCACGACCAGTACTTC.

This clonotype was observed many times. V gene TRBV7-7 combines with J gene TRBJ2-1; 10 positions agree with TRBD2. V lost 5 bases and J lost 6; bases outside the gene matches: 7. The germline gives CDR1 SSHAT, CDR2 FNYEAQ (reference sequence). This CDR3 contains 15 residues. This chain's CDR3 is CASSPSGSWRNEQFF. CDR3 sequence (DNA): TGTGCCAGCAGCCCTAGCGGGAGCTGGCGCAATGAGCAGTTCTTC.

As DNA, the CDR3 is TGCGCCAGCAGCTGGGGGACAGGGCAACGAGGCGAGCAGTACTTC. Translation: CASSWGTGQRGEQYF. The J gene is TRBJ2-7, the V gene TRBV5-1; 9 bases match TRBD1. V shed 3 bases and J 6 bases; nucleotides not matched to a gene: 10. From germline, CDR1 is SGHRS and CDR2 YFSETQ. The CDR3 has 15 residues.

V usage is TRBV9 and J usage is TRBJ2-7, with 7 positions matching TRBD1. The CDR3 spans 15 residues. Germline V gene lookup returns CDR1 SGDLS and CDR2 YYNGEE. V dropped 5 bases and J dropped 1; count of bases not matched to a gene: 9. CDR3 sequence: CASSRRDRGSYEQYF. The CDR3 coding sequence is TGTGCCAGCAGTCGCCGGGACAGAGGATCCTACGAGCAGTACTTC.

This clonotype was seen only a few times. This sequence joins TRBV12-3 or TRBV12-4 and TRBJ2-1; 9 bases map to TRBD2. The CDR3 spans 15 residues. Trimming cost V 4 bases and J 4 bases; bases outside gene matches: 5. The CDR3 nucleotides read TGTGCCAGCAGTTCCGGTAGCGGGAGATACAATGAGCAGTTCTTC. Amino acids: CASSSGSGRYNEQFF.

This clonotype came up once. The genes are TRBV12-3 or TRBV12-4 and TRBJ2-5; D unresolved. With 5 bases removed from V and 4 bases from J, the gap between germline ends came to 11 bases. CDR3 size: 13 residues. CDR3 DNA: TGTGCCAGCAGTCCCCACCCCAGAGAGACCCAGTACTTC. Its protein product is CASSPHPRETQYF.

In this sample, this clonotype turned up a few times. The V and J genes are TRBV7-9 and TRBJ2-7, with D possibly being TRBD2 (5 bases). The germline CDR1 and CDR2 sequences are SEHNR and FQNEAQ (reference sequence). The CDR3 covers 14 residues. The germline V and J ends were trimmed by 5 bases and 3 bases, with 14 bases remaining between them. The DNA of the CDR3 is TGTGCCAGCAGCCTACAGAGCCGGGACTACGAGCAGTACTTC. Translated: CASSLQSRDYEQYF.

V and J are TRBV5-1 and TRBJ2-1; TRBD2 aligns across 9 bases. The CDR3 sequence is 15 residues long. Germline-derived CDR1 and CDR2 are SGHRS and YFSETQ. The junction had 14 bases not matched to a gene; V was cut back by 6 bases and J by 10 bases. The CDR3: CASTSFAGTSREQFF. The CDR3 DNA follows: TGCGCCAGCACCTCCTTCGCCGGGACTAGCAGGGAGCAGTTCTTC.

This chain uses TRBV27 with TRBJ2-5, with 8 bases fitting TRBD1. The CDR3 is made up of 15 amino acids. V shed 5 bases and J 5 bases; nucleotides not matched to a gene: 10. The V gene's germline CDR1 is MNHEY and CDR2 SMNVEV (reference sequence). The CDR3 coding sequence is TGTGCCAGCAGTCCGTGGACAGGGCAGGGTGAGACCCAGTACTTC. Translated: CASSPWTGQGETQYF.

The V and J genes are TRBV12-5 and TRBJ2-7; D may match TRBD1 or TRBD2 (6 bases each). Germline CDR1 is LGHNT and CDR2 is FRNRAP. The CDR3 runs 14 residues. Trimming took off 6 bases at V and 4 bases at J, with 16 bases between the two ends. CDR3 nucleotides: TGTGCTAGTGGCCAGGGGTTCGGGACTTACGAGCAGTACTTC. Translation: CASGQGFGTYEQYF.